These 15 T cell receptor beta chains originate from one sample sequenced in a study of response to subunit inactivated influenza vaccine. TCRdb used MiXCR to reprocess the RT-PCR reads, holding one entry per CDR3 protein. The sample has roughly 790,000 distinct CDR3 sequences; 21% are singletons. Here the sequenced sample was PBMCs from blood, taken 5 days after vaccination. These TCRs come from a man in his fifties or sixties who received an inactivated influenza vaccine.

The chain carries TRBV11-2 and TRBJ2-3, with 9 bases aligning to TRBD2. J lost 4 bases, V lost 1 base, and 6 bases had no gene match. In germline, CDR1 is SGHAT, CDR2 FQNNGV. This CDR3 has 16 amino acids. The CDR3 nucleotides read TGTGCCAGCAGCTTAGTGGCTAGCGGGACCGCAGATACGCAGTATTTT. It yields the protein CASSLVASGTADTQYF.

This clonotype was found a few times. The chain couples TRBV20-1 to TRBJ1-2; D is unresolved. CDR3 length equals 13 residues. CDR1 DFQATT and CDR2 SNEGSKA come from the germline V gene (reference sequence). The DNA of the CDR3 is TGCAGAGGCTCCGACGGGGAGGGAAGTGGCTACACCTTC. Protein sequence: CRGSDGEGSGYTF.

This clonotype has only a few counts. V is TRBV29-1 and J is TRBJ2-5; D unresolved. The CDR3 totals 12 residues. V was shortened by 1 base and J by 2 bases, with 5 bases between the two germline ends. CDR1 and CDR2 from the germline V gene are SQVTM and ANQGSEA. The CDR3 protein is CSVEVQQETQYF. The DNA of the CDR3 is TGCAGCGTTGAAGTACAGCAAGAGACCCAGTACTTC.

This clonotype was recorded at least ten times. This chain joins TRBV5-5 and TRBJ2-3; D is possibly TRBD2 (6 bases). V lost 2 bases and J lost 4, with 11 bases in between. Germline-derived CDR1 and CDR2 are SGHKS and YYEKEE (reference sequence). The CDR3 extends over 14 amino acids. CDR3 nucleotides: TGTGCCAGCAGCTTAGGGACTTTCCCAGATACGCAGTATTTT. Translating it yields CASSLGTFPDTQYF.

This chain links TRBV6-1 with TRBJ2-1, with 11 nucleotides matching TRBD1. The ends lost 6 bases at V and 6 bases at J; junction bases unmatched: 7. CDR1 is MNHNS, CDR2 SASEGT, per germline. The length of the CDR3 is 15 residues. The CDR3 is CASSRGQGASNEQFF. DNA for the CDR3: TGTGCCAGCAGCCGCGGACAGGGGGCGAGCAATGAGCAGTTCTTC.

This clonotype was observed a few times. CDR3 amino acids: CAIRGAPSGNSPLHF. The CDR3 DNA follows: TGTGCCATCAGAGGGGCTCCCTCGGGTAATTCACCCCTCCACTTT. The chain combines TRBV10-3 with TRBJ1-6; D is perhaps TRBD1 (5 bases). The V gene's germline CDR1 is ENHRY and CDR2 SYGVKD. V was cut by 6 bases and J by 6 bases, with 15 bases left in between. The CDR3 consists of 15 residues.

This clonotype was recorded a few times. This chain links TRBV18 with TRBJ2-2, with D perhaps given as TRBD1 or TRBD2 (6 bases each). CDR1 is KGHSH and CDR2 is LQKENI in the germline V gene. Trimming stripped 0 bases from V and 0 bases from J, with 11 bases between. The CDR3 sequence is 17 residues long. The chain's CDR3 is CASSPPRRGTNTGELFF. The CDR3 region has the DNA TGTGCCAGCTCACCACCGAGGAGGGGGACGAACACCGGGGAGCTGTTTTTT.

The rearrangement joins TRBV6-1 to TRBJ2-2; TRBD1 agrees at 7 bases. This CDR3 contains 17 residues. V lost 7 bases and J lost 1; bases outside the gene matches: 12. Germline CDR1 is MNHNS and CDR2 is SASEGT. The CDR3 sequence: CASTPRQGVLNTGELFF. CDR3 bases: TGTGCCAGCACCCCGAGGCAGGGGGTCCTGAACACCGGGGAGCTGTTTTTT.

The V and J genes are TRBV2 and TRBJ1-1, with D possibly being TRBD1 (5 bases). The ends were cut back, 6 bases at V and 0 bases at J, with 11 bases in the middle. The CDR3 has 14 residues. Germline loops: CDR1 SNHLY, CDR2 FYNNEI. The CDR3 nucleotides read TGTGCCAGCAGGGTGGGACCGATGAACACTGAAGCTTTCTTT. Translation gives CASRVGPMNTEAFF.

The V and J genes are TRBV24-1 and TRBJ1-2; D is uncertain. From germline, CDR1 is KGHDR and CDR2 SFDVKD. The V end lost 5 bases, the J end lost 6 bases, and 15 bases lay between the germline ends. The CDR3 sequence is 14 residues long. The CDR3 here is CATSGLAEGNGYTF. Here the CDR3 DNA reads TGTGCCACCAGTGGACTCGCCGAAGGGAATGGCTACACCTTC.

In this sample, this clonotype turned up a few times. This chain uses TRBV7-2 with TRBJ2-3, with D perhaps TRBD1 (6 bases). From germline, CDR1 is SGHTA and CDR2 FQGNSA. V shed 5 bases and J shed 6 bases, with 12 bases lying between them. This CDR3 is 13 amino acids long. The CDR3 DNA reads TGTGCCAGCAGCCATAAACAGGGCGATACGCAGTATTTT. Translating it yields CASSHKQGDTQYF.

This clonotype has a handful of counts. This chain links TRBV7-2 with TRBJ1-2; the D is unclear. Trimming stripped 4 bases from V and 7 bases from J, with 16 bases between. The germline gives CDR1 SGHTA, CDR2 FQGNSA. This CDR3 has 14 residues. CDR3 bases: TGTGCCAGCAGCTCCCCTTCTGGGGTTGGTGGCTACACCTTC. It codes for CASSSPSGVGGYTF.

The rearrangement uses TRBV20-1 and TRBJ1-6; D perhaps matches TRBD1 (5 bases). Germline V gene data show CDR1 as DFQATT and CDR2 as SNEGSKA (reference sequence). The CDR3 is made up of 15 amino acids. Trimming pared 0 bases from V and 3 bases from J, leaving 9 bases between. In DNA form, the CDR3 reads TGCAGTGCTAGAGATGGGGGGATCTATAATTCACCCCTCCACTTT. Translated, it gives CSARDGGIYNSPLHF.

The gene calls are TRBV12-3 or TRBV12-4 and TRBJ1-1; D is unclear. Between the trimmed V and J ends, which lost 7 bases and 0 bases, there was a span of 9 bases. This CDR3 is 13 amino acids long. The CDR3 sequence: CASKWILNTEAFF. CDR3 in DNA: TGTGCCAGCAAGTGGATCCTGAACACTGAAGCTTTCTTT.

This chain uses TRBV6-1 with TRBJ2-7, with D perhaps TRBD1 (6 bases). V was pared by 8 bases and J by 2 bases, with 16 bases between. The length of the CDR3 is 14 residues. Germline-derived CDR1 and CDR2 are MNHNS and SASEGT. CDR3 sequence reads: CASEKQGSTYEQYF. For the CDR3, the DNA is TGTGCCAGCGAGAAACAGGGTTCCACCTACGAGCAGTACTTC.